This T cell receptor beta chain was sequenced for a study of OX40 agonist ivuxolimab in advanced cancers. For the study at large: Dose-escalation patients suffered from hepatocellular carcinoma, melanoma, renal cell or head and neck cancer. Earlier treatment with anti-PD-1, anti-PD-L1 or anti-CTLA-4 was permitted, and roughly 40% had received some.

Here immunoSEQ multiplex PCR was the method, and the copy in TCRdb shows in-frame clones only, minus some. The sample consists of approximately 100,000 clones, about 92% of them appearing once. V shed 3 bases and J 5 bases; nucleotides not matched to a gene: 5. Per germline, CDR1 ENHRY and CDR2 SYGVKD. The CDR3 loop spans 16 amino acids. The source of this sequence is an adult with an advanced solid tumor such as melanoma, head and neck, liver or kidney cancer. The V and J genes are TRBV10-3 and TRBJ2-1, with 12 positions matching TRBD2. Sample: CD4+ or CD8+ T cells sorted from blood, taken in a trial of the OX40 agonist ivuxolimab. The CDR3 is CAISDGLAGGHNEQFF. In DNA form, the CDR3 reads TGTGCCATCAGTGACGGTCTAGCGGGAGGGCACAATGAGCAGTTCTTC.